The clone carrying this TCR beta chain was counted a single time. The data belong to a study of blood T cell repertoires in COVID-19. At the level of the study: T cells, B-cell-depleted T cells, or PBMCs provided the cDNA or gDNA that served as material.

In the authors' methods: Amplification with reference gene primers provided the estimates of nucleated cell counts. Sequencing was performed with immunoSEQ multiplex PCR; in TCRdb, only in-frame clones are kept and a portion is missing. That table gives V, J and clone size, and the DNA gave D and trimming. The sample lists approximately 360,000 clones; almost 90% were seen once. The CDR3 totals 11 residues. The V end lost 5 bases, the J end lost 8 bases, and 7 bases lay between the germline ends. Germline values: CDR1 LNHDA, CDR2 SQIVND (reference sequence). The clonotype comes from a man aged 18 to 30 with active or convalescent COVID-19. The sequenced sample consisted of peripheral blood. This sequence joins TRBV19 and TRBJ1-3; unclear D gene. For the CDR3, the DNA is TGTGCCAGTAGTTTCGCGCACACCATATATTTT. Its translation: CASSFAHTIYF.